This TCR beta chain was profiled in a study of beta chain features in type 1 diabetes. The study, taken as a whole, reports: More deletions and fewer insertions at VDJ junctions were seen in type 1 diabetes patients.

This clone was seen more than once but under ten times. Its antigen is not known. Expressed TCRB transcripts got sequenced, as all isolated RNA was reverse transcribed. TCRdb keeps only in-frame clones here, not all; method: immunoSEQ multiplex PCR. The table records 300,000 to 350,000 clones, around 20% of them present only once. The CDR3 is 14 amino acids. V lost 0 bases, J lost 2 bases, and 7 bases lay in between. CDR1 and CDR2 from the germline V gene are MNHEY and SVGAGI. This chain joins TRBV6-5 and TRBJ2-5; D gene unclear. What was sequenced was naive CD4+ T cells from blood. The TCR was taken from a woman aged 18-29 years in good health. The CDR3 DNA is TGTGCCAGCAGTTACTCTTTAGCTCAAGAGACCCAGTACTTC. Translated, it gives CASSYSLAQETQYF.